The clone carrying this T cell receptor beta chain was detected many times. The CDR3 covers 14 residues. The germline V gene has CDR1 DFQATT and CDR2 SNEGSKA (reference sequence). V lost 3 bases and J 5 bases, leaving 16 bases between the germline ends. The data belong to a study of T cells in Graves' hyperthyroidism and ophthalmopathy. Graves' hyperthyroidism was deemed stable given no ophthalmopathy progression within 18 months. PBMCs were derived from 9.5 to 10 ml fresh peripheral blood. Using RNA transcripts as the source, TCR beta CDR3 regions were amplified. Using the HTBI primer set, a first-round RT-PCR was run on the TCR CDR3. Each CDR3 protein is one row after TCRdb ran MiXCR on the multiplex PCR reads. The table records around 280,000 distinct CDR3 sequences, approximately 14% of them present only once.

The chain carries TRBV20-1 and TRBJ2-5, with TRBD1 as a possible D gene (5 bases). This clonotype originated in a woman aged 40 to 55 with Graves' hyperthyroidism. The source material was blood. CDR3 sequence reads: CSASHDSMGETQYF. CDR3 nucleotides: TGCAGTGCTAGTCATGACAGTATGGGGGAGACCCAGTACTTC.